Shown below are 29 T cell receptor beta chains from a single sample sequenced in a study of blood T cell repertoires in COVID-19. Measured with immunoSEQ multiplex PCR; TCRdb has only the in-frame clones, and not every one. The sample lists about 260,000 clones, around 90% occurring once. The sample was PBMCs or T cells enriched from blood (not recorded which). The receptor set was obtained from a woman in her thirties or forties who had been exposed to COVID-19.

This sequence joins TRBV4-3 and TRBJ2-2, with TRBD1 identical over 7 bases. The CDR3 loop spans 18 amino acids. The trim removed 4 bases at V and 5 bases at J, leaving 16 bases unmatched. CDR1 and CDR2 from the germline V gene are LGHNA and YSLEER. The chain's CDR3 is CASSRGFRARGQTGELFF. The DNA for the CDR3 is TGCGCCAGCAGCCGAGGGTTCCGGGCTAGGGGGCAAACCGGGGAGCTGTTTTTT.

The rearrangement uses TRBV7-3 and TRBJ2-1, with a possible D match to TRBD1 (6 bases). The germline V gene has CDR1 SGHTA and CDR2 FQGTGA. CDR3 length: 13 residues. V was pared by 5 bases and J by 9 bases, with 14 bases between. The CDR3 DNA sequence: TGTGCCAGCAGCCCCCAGGGGTTCGGTGAGCAGTTCTTC. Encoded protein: CASSPQGFGEQFF. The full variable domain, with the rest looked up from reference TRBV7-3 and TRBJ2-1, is GAGVSQTPSNKVTEKGKYVELRCDPISGHTALYWYRQSLGQGPEFLIYFQGTGAADDSGLPNDRFFAVRPEGSVSTLKIQRTERGDSAVYLCASSPQGFGEQFFGPGTRLTVL.

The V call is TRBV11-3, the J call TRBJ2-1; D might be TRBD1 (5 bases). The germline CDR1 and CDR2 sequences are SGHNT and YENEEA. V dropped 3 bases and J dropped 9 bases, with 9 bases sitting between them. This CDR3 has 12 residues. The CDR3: CASSFRDTEQFF. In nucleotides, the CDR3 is TGTGCCAGCAGCTTCAGGGATACTGAGCAGTTCTTC.

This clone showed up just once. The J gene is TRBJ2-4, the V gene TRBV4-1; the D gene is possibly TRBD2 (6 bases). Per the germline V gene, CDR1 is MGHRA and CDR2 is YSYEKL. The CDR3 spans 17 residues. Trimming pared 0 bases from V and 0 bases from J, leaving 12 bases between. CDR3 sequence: CASSQEGGTLAKNIQYF. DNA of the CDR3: TGCGCCAGCAGCCAAGAAGGAGGGACTTTAGCCAAAAACATTCAGTACTTC.

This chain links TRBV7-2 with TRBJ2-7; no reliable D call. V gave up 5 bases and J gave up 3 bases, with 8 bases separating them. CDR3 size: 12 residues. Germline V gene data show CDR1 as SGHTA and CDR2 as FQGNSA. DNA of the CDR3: TGTGCCAGCAGCCTCAGTGACTACGAGCAGTACTTC. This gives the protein CASSLSDYEQYF.

DNA of the CDR3: TGTGCCTGTTATCCTGCGCGGGGGGCTAGAAACACCGGGGAGCTGTTTTTT. Amino acids: CACYPARGARNTGELFF. The V call is TRBV30, the J call TRBJ2-2, with TRBD2 matching over 8 bases. Germline loops: CDR1 GTSNPN, CDR2 SVGIG (reference sequence). J was trimmed by 2 bases and V by 6 bases; bases with no gene match: 14. The CDR3 sequence is 17 residues long.

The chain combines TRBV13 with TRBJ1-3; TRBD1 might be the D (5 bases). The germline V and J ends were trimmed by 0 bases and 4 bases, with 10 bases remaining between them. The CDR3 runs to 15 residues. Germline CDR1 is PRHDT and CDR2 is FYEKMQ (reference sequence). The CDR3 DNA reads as TGTGCCAGCAGCTTAGGGGGGCGTTGGGGAAACACCATATATTTT. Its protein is CASSLGGRWGNTIYF.

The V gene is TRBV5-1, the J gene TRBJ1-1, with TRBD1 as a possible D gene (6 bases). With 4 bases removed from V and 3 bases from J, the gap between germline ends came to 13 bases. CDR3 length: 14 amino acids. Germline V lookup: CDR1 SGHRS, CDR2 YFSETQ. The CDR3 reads CASSPGRGDTEAFF. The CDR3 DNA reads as TGCGCCAGCAGCCCAGGGAGGGGGGACACTGAAGCTTTCTTT.

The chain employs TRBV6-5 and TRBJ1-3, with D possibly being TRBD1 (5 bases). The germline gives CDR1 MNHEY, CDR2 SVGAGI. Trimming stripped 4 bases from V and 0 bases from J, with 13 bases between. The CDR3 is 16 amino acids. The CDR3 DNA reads TGTGCCAGCAGTTGGGGTACAGGTATCTCTGGAAACACCATATATTTT. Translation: CASSWGTGISGNTIYF.

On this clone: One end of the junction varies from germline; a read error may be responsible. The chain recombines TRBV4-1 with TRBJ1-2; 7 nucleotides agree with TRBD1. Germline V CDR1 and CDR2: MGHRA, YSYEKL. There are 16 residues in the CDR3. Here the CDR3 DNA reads TGCGTCAGCAGCCCCACCAGGGGGGCCTCTTTCTATGGCTACACCTTC. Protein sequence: CVSSPTRGASFYGYTF.

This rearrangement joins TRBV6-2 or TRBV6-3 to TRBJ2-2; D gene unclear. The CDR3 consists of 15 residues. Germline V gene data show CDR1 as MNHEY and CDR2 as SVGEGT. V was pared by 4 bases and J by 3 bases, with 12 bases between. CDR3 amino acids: CASSSAETDTGELFF. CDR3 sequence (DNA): TGTGCCAGCAGTTCGGCGGAAACGGACACCGGGGAGCTGTTTTTT.

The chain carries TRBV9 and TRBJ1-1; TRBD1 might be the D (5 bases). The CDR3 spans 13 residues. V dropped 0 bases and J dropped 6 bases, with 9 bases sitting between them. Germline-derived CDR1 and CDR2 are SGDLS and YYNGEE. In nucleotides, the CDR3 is TGTGCCAGCAGCGTAGACCCAGGGCCTGAAGCTTTCTTT. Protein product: CASSVDPGPEAFF.

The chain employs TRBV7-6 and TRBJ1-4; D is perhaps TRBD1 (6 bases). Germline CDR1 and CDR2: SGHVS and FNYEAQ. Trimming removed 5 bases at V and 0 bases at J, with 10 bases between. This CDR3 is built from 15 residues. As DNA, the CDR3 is TGTGCCAGCAGCCATTCAGGGGCAACTAATGAAAAACTGTTTTTT. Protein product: CASSHSGATNEKLFF.

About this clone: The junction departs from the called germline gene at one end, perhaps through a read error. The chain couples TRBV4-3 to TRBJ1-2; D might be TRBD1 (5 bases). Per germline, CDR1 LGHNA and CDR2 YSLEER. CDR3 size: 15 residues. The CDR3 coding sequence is TGCGCCAGCAGCCAATCTGGCAGGGAAGGAGACCCCCTCGCCTTC. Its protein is CASSQSGREGDPLAF.

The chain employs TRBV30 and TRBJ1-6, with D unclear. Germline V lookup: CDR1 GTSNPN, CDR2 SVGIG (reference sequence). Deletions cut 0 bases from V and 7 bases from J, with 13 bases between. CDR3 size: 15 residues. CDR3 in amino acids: CAWSVLGEGNSPLHF. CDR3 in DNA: TGTGCCTGGAGTGTACTTGGGGAGGGCAATTCACCCCTCCACTTT.

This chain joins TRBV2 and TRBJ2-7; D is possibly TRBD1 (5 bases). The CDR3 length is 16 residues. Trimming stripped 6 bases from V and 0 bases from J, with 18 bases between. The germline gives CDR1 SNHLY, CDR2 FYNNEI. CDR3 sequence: CASRPPTARLSYEQYV. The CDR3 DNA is TGTGCCAGCAGACCCCCGACAGCCCGACTCTCCTACGAGCAGTACGTC.

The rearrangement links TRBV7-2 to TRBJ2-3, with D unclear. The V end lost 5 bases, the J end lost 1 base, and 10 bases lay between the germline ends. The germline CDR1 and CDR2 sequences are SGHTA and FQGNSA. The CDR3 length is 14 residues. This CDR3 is CASSHGRGTDTQYF. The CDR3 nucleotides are TGTGCCAGCAGCCATGGCCGGGGCACAGATACGCAGTATTTT.

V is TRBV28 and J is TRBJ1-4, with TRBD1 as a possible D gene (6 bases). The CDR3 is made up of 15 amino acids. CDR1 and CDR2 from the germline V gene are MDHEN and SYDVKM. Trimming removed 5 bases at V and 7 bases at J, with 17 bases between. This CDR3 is CASSPRTVSGEKLFF. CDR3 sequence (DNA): TGTGCCAGCAGTCCCCGGACAGTAAGTGGTGAAAAACTGTTTTTT.

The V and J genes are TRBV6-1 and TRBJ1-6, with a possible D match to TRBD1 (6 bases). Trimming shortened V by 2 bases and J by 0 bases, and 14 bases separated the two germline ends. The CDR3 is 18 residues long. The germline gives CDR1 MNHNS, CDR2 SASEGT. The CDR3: CASSETTGQSSYNSPLHF. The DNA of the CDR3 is TGTGCCAGCAGTGAAACGACAGGCCAGAGCTCCTATAATTCACCCCTCCACTTT.

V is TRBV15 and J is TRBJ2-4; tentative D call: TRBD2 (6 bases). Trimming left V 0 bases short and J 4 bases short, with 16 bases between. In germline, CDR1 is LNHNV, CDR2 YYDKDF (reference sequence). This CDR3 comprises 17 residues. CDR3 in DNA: TGTGCCACCAGCAGAGATTATGGAGGGGAGGTGAAAAACATTCAGTACTTC. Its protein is CATSRDYGGEVKNIQYF.

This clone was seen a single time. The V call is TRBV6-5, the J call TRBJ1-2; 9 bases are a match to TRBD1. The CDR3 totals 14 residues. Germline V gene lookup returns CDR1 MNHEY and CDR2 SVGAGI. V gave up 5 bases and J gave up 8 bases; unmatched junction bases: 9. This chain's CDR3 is CASSRRDRAGGYTF. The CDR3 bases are TGTGCCAGCAGTCGCCGGGACAGGGCCGGAGGCTACACCTTC.

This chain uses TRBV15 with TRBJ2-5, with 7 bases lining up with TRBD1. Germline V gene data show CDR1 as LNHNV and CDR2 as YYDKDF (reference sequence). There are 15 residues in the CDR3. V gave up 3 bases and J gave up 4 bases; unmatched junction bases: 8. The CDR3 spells CATSSGENRGETQYF. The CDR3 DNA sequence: TGTGCCACCAGCAGCGGGGAGAACAGGGGAGAGACCCAGTACTTC.

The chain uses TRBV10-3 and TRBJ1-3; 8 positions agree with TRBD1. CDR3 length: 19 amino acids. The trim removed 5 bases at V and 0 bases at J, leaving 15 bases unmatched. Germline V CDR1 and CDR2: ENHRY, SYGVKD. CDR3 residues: CAISFFLETGVTSGNTIYF. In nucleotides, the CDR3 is TGTGCCATCAGTTTCTTCCTAGAGACAGGGGTTACCTCTGGAAACACCATATATTTT.

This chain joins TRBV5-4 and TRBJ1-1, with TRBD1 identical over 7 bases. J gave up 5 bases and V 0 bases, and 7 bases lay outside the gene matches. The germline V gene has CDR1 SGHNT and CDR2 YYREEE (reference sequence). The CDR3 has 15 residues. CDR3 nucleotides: TGTGCCAGCAGCTTGGGAGGGGGCAGGGGGACTGAAGCTTTCTTT. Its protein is CASSLGGGRGTEAFF.

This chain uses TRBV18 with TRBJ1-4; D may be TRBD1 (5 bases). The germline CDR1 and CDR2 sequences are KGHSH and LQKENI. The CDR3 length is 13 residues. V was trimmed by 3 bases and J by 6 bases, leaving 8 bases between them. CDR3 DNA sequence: TGTGCCAGCTCACCCGACAGCTATGAAAAACTGTTTTTT. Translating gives CASSPDSYEKLFF. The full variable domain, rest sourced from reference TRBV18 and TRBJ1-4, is NAGVMQNPRHLVRRRGQEARLRCSPMKGHSHVYWYRQLPEEGLKFMVYLQKENIIDESGMPKERFSAEFPKEGPSILRIQQVVRGDSAAYFCASSPDSYEKLFFGSGTQLSVL.

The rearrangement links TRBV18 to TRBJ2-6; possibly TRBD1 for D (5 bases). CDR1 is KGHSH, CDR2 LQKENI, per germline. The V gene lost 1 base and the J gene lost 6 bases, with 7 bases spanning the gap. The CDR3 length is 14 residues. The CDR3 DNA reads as TGTGCCAGCTCACCACAGGGGATGGCCAACGTCCTGACTTTC. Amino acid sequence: CASSPQGMANVLTF. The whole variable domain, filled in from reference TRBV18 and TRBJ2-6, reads NAGVMQNPRHLVRRRGQEARLRCSPMKGHSHVYWYRQLPEEGLKFMVYLQKENIIDESGMPKERFSAEFPKEGPSILRIQQVVRGDSAAYFCASSPQGMANVLTFGAGSRLTVL.

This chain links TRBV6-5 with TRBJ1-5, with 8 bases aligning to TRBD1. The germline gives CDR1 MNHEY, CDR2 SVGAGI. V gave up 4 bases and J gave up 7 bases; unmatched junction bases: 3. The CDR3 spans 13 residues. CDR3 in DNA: TGTGCCAGCAGTTCCCAGGGGGCCCAGCCCCAGCATTTT. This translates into CASSSQGAQPQHF.

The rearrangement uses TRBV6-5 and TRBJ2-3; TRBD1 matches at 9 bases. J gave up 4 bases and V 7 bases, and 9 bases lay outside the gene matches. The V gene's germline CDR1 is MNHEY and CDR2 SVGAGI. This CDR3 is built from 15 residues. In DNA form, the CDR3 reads TGTGCCAGCAAGCTCCGGGACAGGGTACCAGATACGCAGTATTTT. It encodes CASKLRDRVPDTQYF.

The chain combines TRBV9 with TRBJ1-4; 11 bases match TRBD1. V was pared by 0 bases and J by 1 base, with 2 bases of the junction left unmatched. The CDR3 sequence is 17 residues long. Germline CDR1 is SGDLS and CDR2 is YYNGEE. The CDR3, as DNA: TGTGCCAGCAGCGTAGCGGGGACAGGGGGAACTAATGAAAAACTGTTTTTT. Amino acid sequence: CASSVAGTGGTNEKLFF.